A single sample gave rise to the 4 T cell receptor beta chains below, sequenced in a study of shared clonotypes between healthy human individuals. Sequenced by immunoSEQ multiplex PCR; TCRdb stores in-frame clones only, minus some. The sample has millions of clones; 90% to 95% are singletons. The sample taken for sequencing was naive CD4+ T cells sorted from blood. As to subset: CD45RA+ positively selected. The origin of the receptors is a man between 18 and 35 years old in good health.

This clone appeared a few times. V and J are TRBV11-2 and TRBJ2-1, with D unclear. V lost 5 bases and J 6 bases, leaving 17 bases between the germline ends. This CDR3 is 15 amino acids long. Germline-derived CDR1 and CDR2 are SGHAT and FQNNGV. CDR3 amino acids: CASSLSGRRRNEQFF. The CDR3 DNA reads as TGTGCCAGCAGCCTTAGTGGAAGGAGACGCAATGAGCAGTTCTTC.

The CDR3 is CASSWGGYAELFF. For the CDR3, the DNA is TGTGCCAGCAGCTGGGGGGGGTACGCGGAGCTGTTTTTT. The rearrangement uses TRBV5-4 and TRBJ2-2; 7 bases are a match to TRBD2. V lost 3 bases, J lost 10 bases, and 6 bases stayed unmatched. Germline assignment: CDR1 SGHNT and CDR2 YYREEE (reference sequence). This CDR3 has 13 residues.

This chain joins TRBV11-2 and TRBJ2-2, with D possibly TRBD1 on 5 matching bases. The CDR3 covers 14 residues. Per the germline V gene, CDR1 is SGHAT and CDR2 is FQNNGV. V was cut by 5 bases and J by 6 bases, with 13 bases left in between. The CDR3 loop reads CASSLGVWPGELFF. DNA of the CDR3: TGTGCCAGCAGCCTAGGGGTGTGGCCCGGGGAGCTGTTTTTT.

The rearrangement uses TRBV6-6 and TRBJ1-1, with D possibly being TRBD1 (6 bases). V was clipped by 6 bases and J by 5 bases, with 16 bases between them. Germline assignment: CDR1 MNHNY and CDR2 SVGAGI (reference sequence). The CDR3 runs 14 residues. The CDR3 loop is CASSNFQGRTEAFF. The CDR3 nucleotides are TGTGCCAGCAGCAACTTCCAGGGGAGGACTGAAGCTTTCTTT.